This TCR beta chain stems from a study of CD8 T cells in Susac syndrome. Peripheral blood CD8+ and CD4+ T cells were profiled by TCR beta sequencing. The CDR3 loop spans 13 amino acids. V lost 4 bases and J lost 7, with 11 bases in between. CDR1 and CDR2 from the germline V gene are MNHNS and SASEGT. With random hexamers, reverse transcription was performed on 0.5 to 1 ug of RNA. TCRdb recomputed calls from the immunoSEQ multiplex PCR reads with MiXCR, one row per CDR3 protein. The sample carries roughly 150,000 distinct CDR3 sequences, 95% to 96% recorded once. The sequenced sample consisted of CD8+ T cells from PBMCs. The chain carries TRBV6-1 and TRBJ1-5, with D unclear. The source of this sequence is a human donor with multiple sclerosis. The CDR3 region has the DNA TGTGCCAGCAGTGTGTGGGTCGAACAGCCCCAGCATTTT. The encoded protein is CASSVWVEQPQHF.